The clone carrying this T cell receptor (beta chain) has ten or more counts. Its antigen is as yet unknown. The data are from a study of identical twins. Regarding the study as a whole: Its conclusions, products of cross-sectional statistical analysis, did not come from following the same donors.

The CDR3 extends over 16 amino acids. The junction had 9 bases not matched to a gene; V was cut back by 6 bases and J by 1 base. Carrying unique molecular identifiers, the cDNA also gained a universal primer site through template switching. TCRdb processed the 5' RACE reads anew with MiXCR; each CDR3 protein has one entry. The sample shows some 600,000 distinct CDR3 sequences, about 7.1% of them seen only once. The data were also submitted as part of a second study, on yellow fever vaccine responses in identical twins.

The sequenced sample was PBMCs. This TCR was recovered from a woman under 30 in good health. The chain uses TRBV12-3 or TRBV12-4 and TRBJ2-3, with TRBD2 identical over 8 bases. CDR3 DNA sequence: TGTGCCAGCAGCTCCCCCGAGACTAGCGGCACAGATACGCAGTATTTT. Its translation: CASSSPETSGTDTQYF.